The sequence of this T cell receptor beta chain was determined in a study of OX40 agonist ivuxolimab in advanced cancers. Overall study results and limits: Dosing at 0.1 to 3.0 mg/kg was accompanied by clonal expansion of CD4+ and CD8+ blood T cells by week 6. Average numbers of expanded clones were greater in CD8+ T cells than in CD4+.

This clone has only a few counts. Its antigen is unknown. V was clipped by 8 bases and J by 0 bases, with 8 bases between them. CDR1 is MNHEY and CDR2 is SVGAGI in the germline V gene. The CDR3 is 13 residues long. The data were produced by immunoSEQ multiplex PCR, yet TCRdb's version contains in-frame clones alone and is incomplete. This sample has roughly 60,000 clones; about 84% occur once, and the top ten carry over 2%. The specimen was CD4+ or CD8+ T cells sorted from blood, collected in a trial of the OX40 agonist ivuxolimab. The receptor was isolated from an adult with an advanced solid tumor such as melanoma, head and neck, liver or kidney cancer. The chain joins TRBV6-5 to TRBJ2-4; D not resolved. In nucleotides, the CDR3 is TGTGCCAGCGCAGACTTAGCCAAAAACATTCAGTACTTC. Translated: CASADLAKNIQYF.